The present T cell receptor beta chain was sequenced within a study of T cell repertoires in cytomegalovirus infection. On the study more broadly: Both CMV infection and a matching HLA type were indicated by public TCR beta signatures. Notes on the study in general: Summed frequency of shared TCR beta families picked out CMV carriers who also had the relevant HLA. HLA-C-restricted TCR beta clonotypes specific for CMV led the ex vivo response.

This clonotype has ten or more counts. The antigen remains unidentified. MiXCR, applied by TCRdb to the reads, yields one record per CDR3 protein. In the table there are approximately 250,000 distinct CDR3 sequences, roughly 9% of which are singletons. The specimen sequenced was PBMCs. This TCR derives from a human donor in good health (CMV status not recorded). Some clones in this sample may be carry-over from other donors' samples.

DNA of the CDR3: TGTGCCAGCAGCTTAAACCCCGGGACTAGCGGGCTCTACGAGCAGTACTTC. It encodes CASSLNPGTSGLYEQYF. The chain couples TRBV7-2 to TRBJ2-7, with 12 bases that match TRBD2. V shed 2 bases, J shed 3 bases, and the junction held 8 bases outside the gene matches. CDR1 and CDR2 (germline): SGHTA, FQGNSA. CDR3 size: 17 residues.